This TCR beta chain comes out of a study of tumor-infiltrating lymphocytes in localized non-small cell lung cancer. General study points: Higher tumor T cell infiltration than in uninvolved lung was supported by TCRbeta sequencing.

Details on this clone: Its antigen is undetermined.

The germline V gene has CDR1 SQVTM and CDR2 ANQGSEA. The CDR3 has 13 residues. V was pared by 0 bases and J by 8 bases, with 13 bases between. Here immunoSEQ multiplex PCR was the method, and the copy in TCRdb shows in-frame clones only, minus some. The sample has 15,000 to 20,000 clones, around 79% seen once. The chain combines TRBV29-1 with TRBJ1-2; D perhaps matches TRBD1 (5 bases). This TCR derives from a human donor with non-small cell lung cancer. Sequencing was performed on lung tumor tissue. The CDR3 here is CSVEDHRFEGYTF. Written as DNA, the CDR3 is TGCAGCGTTGAAGATCACAGGTTTGAGGGCTACACCTTC.